Each of the 9 T cell receptor beta chains below was sequenced from the same sample in a study of cytomegalovirus exposure and HLA in healthy donors. PCR primers comprised 60 Vbeta and 13 Jbeta primers. Some clones are missing from TCRdb's copy, which holds only in-frame ones; the method was immunoSEQ multiplex PCR. This repertoire shows about 120,000 clones, approximately 80% found once; its top ten account for around 4.9%. The sample taken for sequencing was PBMCs. All receptors come from a man between 50 and 59 years old in good health and CMV-seropositive.

V gene TRBV4-1 combines with J gene TRBJ1-2; weak D call: TRBD1 (5 bases). Germline V gene sequence: CDR1 MGHRA, CDR2 YSYEKL. The CDR3 totals 16 residues. The V gene lost 1 base and the J gene lost 3 bases, with 15 bases spanning the gap. This CDR3 is CASSQVGARSDYGYTF. The CDR3 nucleotides read TGCGCCAGCAGCCAAGTAGGGGCTCGGTCCGACTATGGCTACACCTTC.

The chain joins TRBV11-2 to TRBJ2-5; TRBD1 matches at 8 bases. The CDR3 has 14 amino acids. V was pared by 3 bases and J by 4 bases, with 4 bases of the junction left unmatched. CDR1 is SGHAT, CDR2 FQNNGV, per germline. The CDR3 loop is CASSFQGARETQYF. Here the CDR3 DNA reads TGTGCCAGCAGCTTTCAGGGGGCGCGAGAGACCCAGTACTTC.

V and J are TRBV11-2 and TRBJ2-7; possibly TRBD1 for D (6 bases). V was cut by 3 bases and J by 0 bases, with 9 bases left in between. The V gene's germline CDR1 is SGHAT and CDR2 FQNNGV. There are 14 residues in the CDR3. CDR3 protein: CASSLGTYSYEQYF. CDR3 DNA: TGTGCCAGCAGCTTGGGGACATACTCCTACGAGCAGTACTTC.

V and J are TRBV18 and TRBJ2-7, with 10 nucleotides matching TRBD1. The junction had 4 bases not matched to a gene; V was cut back by 4 bases and J by 4 bases. The CDR3 extends over 14 amino acids. Germline CDR1 KGHSH, CDR2 LQKENI. CDR3 DNA: TGTGCCAGCTCACAGACAGGGGGCGCGTACGAGCAGTACTTC. Translation: CASSQTGGAYEQYF.

This clone was detected only a few times. The chain links TRBV5-4 to TRBJ1-1, with D maybe TRBD1 (6 bases). Looked up from germline, CDR1 is SGHNT and CDR2 is YYREEE (reference sequence). The CDR3 has 14 residues. The ends were cut back, 3 bases at V and 0 bases at J, with 9 bases in the middle. CDR3 residues: CASSSWTVNTEAFF. The CDR3, as DNA: TGTGCCAGCAGCTCATGGACAGTGAACACTGAAGCTTTCTTT.

J is TRBJ2-7 and V is TRBV19, with D perhaps TRBD1 (6 bases). Trimming left V 3 bases short and J 3 bases short, with 12 bases between. Germline values: CDR1 LNHDA, CDR2 SQIVND (reference sequence). This CDR3 region has 14 residues. CDR3 coding DNA: TGTGCCAGTAGTATCCAGGACAGAGACTACGAGCAGTACTTC. This encodes CASSIQDRDYEQYF.

V is TRBV4-1 and J is TRBJ1-1; maybe TRBD1 (5 bases). This CDR3 contains 17 residues. Trimming left V 4 bases short and J 1 base short, with 19 bases between. CDR1 MGHRA and CDR2 YSYEKL come from the germline V gene. The CDR3 DNA reads TGCGCCAGCAGCCGAGCACCTGGGGGGGTTAGGAACACTGAAGCTTTCTTT. Protein sequence: CASSRAPGGVRNTEAFF.

In regard to this clone: At the DNA level, this CDR3 is encoded by other sequences in the same sample as well. The rearrangement links TRBV5-6 to TRBJ1-3, with D uncertain. Germline V gene lookup returns CDR1 SGHDT and CDR2 YYEEEE. This CDR3 region has 15 residues. Trimming left V 5 bases short and J 0 bases short, with 12 bases between. The CDR3 loop is CASSSPVISGNTIYF. The CDR3 DNA is TGTGCCAGCAGTTCTCCGGTTATCTCTGGAAACACCATATATTTT.

The table lists this clone with a count of one. The chain links TRBV7-9 to TRBJ2-5, with TRBD1 as a possible D gene (5 bases). The DNA matches TRBJ2-7 better at its end, which makes the J call doubtful. This CDR3 is built from 13 residues. Germline V lookup: CDR1 SEHNR, CDR2 FQNEAQ (reference sequence). CDR3 region: CASSLKGFNEQYF. The CDR3 region has the DNA TGTGCCAGCAGCTTGAAGGGGTTCAACGAGCAGTACTTC.